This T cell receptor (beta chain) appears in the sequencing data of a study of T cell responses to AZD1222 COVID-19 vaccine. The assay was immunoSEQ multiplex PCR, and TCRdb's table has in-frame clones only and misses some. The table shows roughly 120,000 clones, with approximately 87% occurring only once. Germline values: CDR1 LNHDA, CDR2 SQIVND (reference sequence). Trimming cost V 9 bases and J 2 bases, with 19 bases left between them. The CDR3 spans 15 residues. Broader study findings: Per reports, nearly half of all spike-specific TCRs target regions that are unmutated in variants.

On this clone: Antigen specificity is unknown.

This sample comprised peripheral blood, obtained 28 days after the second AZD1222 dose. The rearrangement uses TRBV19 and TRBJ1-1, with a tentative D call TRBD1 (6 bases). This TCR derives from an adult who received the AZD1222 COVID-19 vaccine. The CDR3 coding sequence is TGTGCCAGCACCGACAGGCAGGGCTTAAACACTGAAGCTTTCTTT. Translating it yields CASTDRQGLNTEAFF.